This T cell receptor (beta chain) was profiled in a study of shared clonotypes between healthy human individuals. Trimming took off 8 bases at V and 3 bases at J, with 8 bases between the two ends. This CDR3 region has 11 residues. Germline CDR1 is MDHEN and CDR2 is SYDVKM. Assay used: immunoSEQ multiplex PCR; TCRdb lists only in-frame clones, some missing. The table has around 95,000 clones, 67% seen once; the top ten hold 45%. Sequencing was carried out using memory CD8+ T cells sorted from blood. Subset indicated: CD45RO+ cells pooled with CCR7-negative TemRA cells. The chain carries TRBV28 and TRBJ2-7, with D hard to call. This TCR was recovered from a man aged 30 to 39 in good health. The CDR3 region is CASGYYYEQYF. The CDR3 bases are TGTGCCAGCGGGTACTACTACGAGCAGTACTTC.